This TCR beta chain was captured in a study of blood T cell repertoires in COVID-19. About the research overall: Whether acute or convalescent, the COVID-19 samples came from the United States, Italy and Spain. PBMCs, B-cell-depleted T cells, or T cells provided the cDNA or gDNA that made up the material.

The ends lost 3 bases at V and 5 bases at J; junction bases unmatched: 11. Germline lookup yields CDR1 SGDLS and CDR2 YYNGEE. The CDR3 has 15 amino acids. Per the original data handling: Estimation of nucleated cell counts relied on the amplification of reference gene primers. The method was immunoSEQ multiplex PCR; TCRdb's version includes in-frame clones alone and lacks a portion of them. V, J and clone size are those of that table, while D and trimming were read from the DNA. The data show under 300,000 clones, roughly 86% seen once. The sample taken for sequencing was peripheral blood. This TCR was recovered from a man aged 18 to 29 with active or convalescent COVID-19. This rearrangement joins TRBV9 to TRBJ2-7; 7 nucleotides align to TRBD1. The CDR3 sequence is CASSGTGTEIDEQYF. The CDR3 DNA is TGTGCCAGCAGCGGGACCGGGACAGAGATAGACGAGCAGTACTTC. Full variable domain (rest looked up from reference TRBV9 and TRBJ2-7): DSGVTQTPKHLITATGQRVTLRCSPRSGDLSVYWYQQSLDQGLQFLIQYYNGEERAKGNILERFSAQQFPDLHSELNLSSLELGDSALYFCASSGTGTEIDEQYFGPGTRLTVT.